One T cell receptor (beta chain) is described in this entry. Its antigen remains unknown. The data originate from a study of cytomegalovirus exposure and HLA in healthy donors. Study-level background: Inside one of the first data releases sat 75 million to 100 million unique TCRs taken from HLA-typed donors. Study results and caveats: The records held CMV serostatus as the only immune exposure information. Researchers reportedly found TCR beta sequences accurately predicted most subjects' HLA-A and HLA-B alleles.

Healthy bone marrow donors supplied every sample. The CDR3 totals 15 residues. Trimming stripped 5 bases from V and 8 bases from J, with 18 bases between. The germline CDR1 and CDR2 sequences are SGHTA and FQGNSA. PCR amplification relied on 60 Vbeta primers (plus 13 Jbeta primers). TCRdb's table, derived via immunoSEQ multiplex PCR, lists solely in-frame clones and lacks some. The sample holds 190,000 or so clones, 83% seen once. The origin of this receptor is a man aged 45-60 years in good health and CMV-seronegative. This rearrangement joins TRBV7-2 to TRBJ1-4; tentative D call: TRBD1 (6 bases). Material for sequencing was PBMCs. The CDR3: CASSPQQGVSEKLFF. CDR3 coding DNA: TGTGCCAGCAGCCCACAACAGGGTGTGAGCGAAAAACTGTTTTTT.